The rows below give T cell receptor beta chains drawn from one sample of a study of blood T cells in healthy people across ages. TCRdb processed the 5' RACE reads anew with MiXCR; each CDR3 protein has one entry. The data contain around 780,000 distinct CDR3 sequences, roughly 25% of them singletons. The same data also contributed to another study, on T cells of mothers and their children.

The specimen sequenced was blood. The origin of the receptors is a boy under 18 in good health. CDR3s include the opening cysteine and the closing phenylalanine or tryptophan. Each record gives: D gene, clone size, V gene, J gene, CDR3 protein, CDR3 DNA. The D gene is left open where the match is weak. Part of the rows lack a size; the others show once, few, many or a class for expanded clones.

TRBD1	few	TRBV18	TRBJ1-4	CASSPDRGRPEKLFF	TGTGCCAGCTCACCCGACAGGGGCCGACCTGAAAAACTGTTTTTT
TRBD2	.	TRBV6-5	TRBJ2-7	CASSRGLAGNEQYF	TGTGCCAGCAGTCGAGGACTAGCGGGTAACGAGCAGTACTTC
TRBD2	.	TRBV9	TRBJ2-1	CASSTGTSGVFGFNEQFF	TGTGCCAGCAGCACCGGGACTAGCGGGGTCTTCGGCTTTAATGAGCAGTTCTTC
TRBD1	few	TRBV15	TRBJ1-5	CATSREGPGQGNQPQHF	TGTGCCACCAGCAGAGAGGGCCCCGGACAGGGCAATCAGCCCCAGCATTTT
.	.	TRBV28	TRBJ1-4	CASRLGQYEKLFF	TGTGCCAGCAGATTAGGACAGTACGAAAAACTGTTTTTT
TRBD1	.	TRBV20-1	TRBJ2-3	CSARKQGADTQYF	TGCAGTGCTAGGAAACAGGGGGCAGATACGCAGTATTTT
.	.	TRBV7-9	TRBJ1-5	CASSPGTSYNQPQHF	TGTGCCAGCAGCCCCGGGACTTCATACAATCAGCCCCAGCATTTT
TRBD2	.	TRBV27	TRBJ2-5	CASSPTRGGGETQYF	TGTGCCAGCAGTCCAACTCGGGGGGGCGGAGAGACCCAGTACTTC
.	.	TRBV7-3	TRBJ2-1	CASSPTPGGLNEQFF	TGTGCCAGCAGCCCCACACCGGGGGGCCTCAATGAGCAGTTCTTC
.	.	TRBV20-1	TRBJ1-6	CSARVRYDGRFNSPLHF	TGCAGTGCTAGAGTCCGTTACGACGGCCGGTTCAATTCACCCCTCCACTTT
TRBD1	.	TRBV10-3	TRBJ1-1	CAIGQTGGITEAFF	TGTGCCATCGGTCAGACAGGGGGGATCACTGAAGCTTTCTTT
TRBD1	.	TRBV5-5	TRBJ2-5	CASSHRRDRGRETQYF	TGTGCCAGCAGCCACCGCCGGGACAGGGGGCGGGAGACCCAGTACTTC
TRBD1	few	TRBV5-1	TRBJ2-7	CASNTGGSSYEQYF	TGCGCCAGCAATACAGGGGGGAGCTCCTACGAGCAGTACTTC
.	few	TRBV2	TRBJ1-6	CASSPRGPGRSYNSPLHF	TGTGCCAGCAGCCCCCGGGGACCGGGGAGGTCCTATAATTCACCCCTCCACTTT
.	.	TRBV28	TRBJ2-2	CASSLSLAGELFF	TGTGCCAGCAGTTTGTCCCTTGCCGGGGAGCTGTTTTTT
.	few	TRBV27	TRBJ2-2	CASSLFSATGELFF	TGTGCCAGCAGTTTATTTTCAGCCACCGGGGAGCTGTTTTTT
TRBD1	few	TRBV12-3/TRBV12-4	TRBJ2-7	CASARDRAHYEQYF	TGTGCCAGCGCCCGGGACAGGGCGCACTACGAGCAGTACTTC
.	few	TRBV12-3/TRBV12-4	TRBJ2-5	CASSFSGTPETQYF	TGTGCCAGCAGTTTTTCCGGGACCCCAGAGACCCAGTACTTC